This T cell receptor beta chain derives from a study of blood T cells in healthy people across ages. On the study more broadly: Capture via template switching afforded approximately one barcoded beta molecule per two T cells.

The CDR3 sequence is 13 residues long. V was pared by 0 bases and J by 9 bases, with 12 bases between. Germline-derived CDR1 and CDR2 are DFQATT and SNEGSKA (reference sequence). With each sample, at least 5 micrograms of total RNA were extracted. This clonotype turned up a few times. The antigen is not known. A second PCR of 7 to 11 cycles used a sample-barcoded 5' primer and a J-beta primer mix. TCRdb reprocessed the 5' RACE reads via MiXCR and lists one record per CDR3 protein. The sample carries about 2 million distinct CDR3 sequences, around 48% recorded once. Study outcomes and limitations: Percentage of naive T cells showed a strong correlation with TCR beta diversity. A roughly linear age-dependent decrease characterized TCR beta diversity per million T cells.

The chain couples TRBV20-1 to TRBJ1-5; no definite D call. This receptor was taken from a woman in her thirties or forties in good health. The sequenced sample was blood. CDR3 DNA: TGCAGTGCTAGAGAGGGCATTTCGCGGCCCCAGCATTTT. This gives the protein CSAREGISRPQHF.